Listed here is a single TCR beta chain. Its antigen is unidentified. The CDR3 has 13 amino acids. Germline values: CDR1 MGHDK, CDR2 SYGVNS. With 3 bases removed from V and 9 bases from J, the gap between germline ends came to 9 bases. This record belongs to a study of neoadjuvant nivolumab and ipilimumab in lung cancer. Study conclusions and caveats: Pathologic regression was not significantly tied to TCR clonality. TCR sequencing covered a small number of samples.

Libraries were prepared by immunoSEQ multiplex PCR; TCRdb keeps only in-frame clonotypes and omits some of them. This sample yields approximately 31,000 clones, of which 90% are seen a single time; almost 5% belongs to the top ten. The V gene is TRBV25-1, the J gene TRBJ1-6; a weak D match, TRBD1 (5 bases). This TCR came from an adult with non-small cell lung cancer. The sample here was peripheral blood, taken after neoadjuvant nivolumab, alone or with ipilimumab, at or shortly before surgery. CDR3 DNA sequence: TGTGCCAGCAGTGACAGGGCTTCTTCACCCCTCCACTTT. Translated, it gives CASSDRASSPLHF.